This TCR beta chain is from a study of blood T cells in healthy people across ages. This clonotype was seen only once. Sample-barcoded 5' priming and a J-beta primer mix drove a second PCR of about 6 to 12 cycles. TCRdb re-analysed the 5' RACE reads in MiXCR, keeping a single row per CDR3 protein. The profile shows some 1.5 million distinct CDR3 sequences, approximately 42% of them singletons. There are 14 residues in the CDR3. Trimming stripped 2 bases from V and 1 base from J, with 8 bases between. Germline V gene lookup returns CDR1 SGHAT and CDR2 FQNNGV. The chain joins TRBV11-2 to TRBJ1-1; D is uncertain. The receptor comes from a woman aged 18-29 years in good health. Sample: blood. CDR3 loop: CASSLSQRNTEAFF. Here the CDR3 DNA reads TGTGCCAGCAGCTTAAGTCAACGGAACACTGAAGCTTTCTTT.